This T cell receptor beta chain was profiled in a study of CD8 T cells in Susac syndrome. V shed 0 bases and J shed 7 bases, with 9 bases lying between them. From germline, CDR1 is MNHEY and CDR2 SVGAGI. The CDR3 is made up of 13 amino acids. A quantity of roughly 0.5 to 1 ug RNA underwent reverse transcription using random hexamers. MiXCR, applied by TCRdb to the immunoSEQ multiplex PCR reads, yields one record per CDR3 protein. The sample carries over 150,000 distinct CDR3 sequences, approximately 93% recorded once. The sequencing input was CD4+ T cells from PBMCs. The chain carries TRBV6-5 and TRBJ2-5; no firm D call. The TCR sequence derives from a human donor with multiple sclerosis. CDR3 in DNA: TGTGCCAGCAGTTACTCAGGCTACGGGACCCAGTACTTC. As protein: CASSYSGYGTQYF.